This T cell receptor (beta chain) appears in the sequencing data of a study of T cell clones after liver transplantation. Clones were read by immunoSEQ multiplex PCR, and TCRdb kept only the in-frame ones, dropping some. The table includes more than 95,000 clones, roughly four fifths detected once. CDR1 is LGHNA and CDR2 is YSLEER in the germline V gene. The CDR3 is made up of 13 amino acids. Trimming pared 0 bases from V and 0 bases from J, leaving 2 bases between. Findings and limits, study-wide: Donor-reactive sequences fell more than third party-reactive ones, suggesting partial deletion. Migration into the graft, not deletion, may explain lost graft donor-reactive T cells. Circulating graft-donor-reactive CD4 TCRbeta sequences fell significantly post-transplant in most of the 8 subjects.

About this clone: The antigen is undetermined.

This clonotype originated in a human donor who received a liver transplant. The rearrangement joins TRBV4-3 to TRBJ1-1; D not resolved. Material: CD4+ T cells from blood, obtained before liver transplant. In nucleotides, the CDR3 is TGCGCCAGCAGCCAAGAGGTGAACACTGAAGCTTTCTTT. It yields the protein CASSQEVNTEAFF.